This T cell receptor beta chain was captured in a study of vaccination effects on CD4 cells after COVID-19. Overall study findings and caveats: Among infection- and vaccine-induced clones, marked clonal contraction occurred late after vaccination. In the study, convalescent patients were few, and early post-infection timepoints were absent.

In the case of this clone: The antigen remains undetermined.

Trimming took off 2 bases at V and 4 bases at J, with 9 bases between the two ends. From germline, CDR1 is SGHKS and CDR2 YYEKEE (reference sequence). The CDR3 is made up of 13 amino acids. Sequencing used immunoSEQ multiplex PCR; TCRdb keeps in-frame clones, though not all of them. The table includes around 26,000 clones, around 78% detected once. Before sequencing, viral peptide pools were used by the ViraFEST assay to expand antigen-specific CD4+ T cells. Upon completion of around ten days in culture, CD4+ T cells were isolated. Documented for the person is a PCR-confirmed SARS-CoV-2 infection occurring between March and December 2020. With around 9.4 ug/ml peptides and around 10 IU/ml IL-2, 2 million or so PBMC per well were cultured. Days 3 and 7 saw half the medium replaced with IL-2 medium.

The receptor comes from a human donor who had a prior SARS-CoV-2 infection. The chain recombines TRBV5-5 with TRBJ2-5; D unresolved. The sequencing used CD4+ T cells from PBMCs cultured with HCoV-NL63 spike peptides, collected before COVID-19 vaccination. CDR3 nucleotides: TGTGCCAGCAGCTTCAGCCCCGGAGAGACCCAGTACTTC. The encoded protein is CASSFSPGETQYF.